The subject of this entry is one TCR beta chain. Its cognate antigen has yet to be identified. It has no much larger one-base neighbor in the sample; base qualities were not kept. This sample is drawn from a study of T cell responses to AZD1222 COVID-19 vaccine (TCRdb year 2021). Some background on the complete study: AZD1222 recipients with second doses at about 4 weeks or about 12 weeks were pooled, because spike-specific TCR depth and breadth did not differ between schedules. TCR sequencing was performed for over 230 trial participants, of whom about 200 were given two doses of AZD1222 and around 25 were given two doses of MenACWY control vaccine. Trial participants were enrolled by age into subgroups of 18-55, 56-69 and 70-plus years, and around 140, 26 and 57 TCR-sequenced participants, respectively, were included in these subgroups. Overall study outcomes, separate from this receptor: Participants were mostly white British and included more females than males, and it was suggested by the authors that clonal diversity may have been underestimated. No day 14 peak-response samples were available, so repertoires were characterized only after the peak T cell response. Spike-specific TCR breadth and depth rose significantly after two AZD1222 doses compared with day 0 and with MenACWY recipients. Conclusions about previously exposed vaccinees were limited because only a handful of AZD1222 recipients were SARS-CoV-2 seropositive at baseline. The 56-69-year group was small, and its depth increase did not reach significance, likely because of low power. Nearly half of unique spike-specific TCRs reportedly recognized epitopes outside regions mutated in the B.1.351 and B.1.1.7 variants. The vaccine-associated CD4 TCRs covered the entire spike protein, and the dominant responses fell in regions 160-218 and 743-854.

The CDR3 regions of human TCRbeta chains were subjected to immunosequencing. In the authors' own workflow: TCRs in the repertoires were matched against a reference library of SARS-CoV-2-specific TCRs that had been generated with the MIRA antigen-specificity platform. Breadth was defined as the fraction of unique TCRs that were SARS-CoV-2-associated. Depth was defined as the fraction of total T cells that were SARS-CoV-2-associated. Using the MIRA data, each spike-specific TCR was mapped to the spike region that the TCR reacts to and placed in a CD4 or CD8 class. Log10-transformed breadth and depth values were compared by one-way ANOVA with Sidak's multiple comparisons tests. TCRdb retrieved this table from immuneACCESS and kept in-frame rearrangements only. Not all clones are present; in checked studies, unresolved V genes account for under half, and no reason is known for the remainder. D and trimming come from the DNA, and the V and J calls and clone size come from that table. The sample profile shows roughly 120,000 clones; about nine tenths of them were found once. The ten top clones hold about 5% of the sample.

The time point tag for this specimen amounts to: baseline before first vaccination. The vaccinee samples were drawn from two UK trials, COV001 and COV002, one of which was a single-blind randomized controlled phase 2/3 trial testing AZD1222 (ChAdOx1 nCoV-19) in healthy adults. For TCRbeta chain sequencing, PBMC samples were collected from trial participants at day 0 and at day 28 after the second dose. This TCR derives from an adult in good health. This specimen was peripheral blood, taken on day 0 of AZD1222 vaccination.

The CDR3 is CASSLGSQLNYGYTF. The sequence in DNA is TGTGCCAGCAGCTTAGGTTCCCAGCTTAACTATGGCTACACCTTC. The chain links TRBV7-6 with TRBJ1-2, with the D segment identity uncertain. The cysteine opens and the phenylalanine closes a CDR3 of 15 amino acids. Here the CDR3 DNA is all that survives: 45 bases in frame from base 1. V loses 1 base of germline sequence and J loses 1 base, and the interval between the two ends is 10 bases. Based on the germline V gene, the CDR1 and CDR2 sequences are SGHVS and FNYEAQ.